Each of the 8 T cell receptor beta chains below was sequenced from the same sample in a study of blood T cells in healthy people across ages. Primers used in a second PCR of roughly 7 to 12 cycles were a sample-barcoded 5' primer and a J-beta primer mix. A single record per CDR3 protein comes from TCRdb applying MiXCR to the 5' RACE reads. The sample gives about 680,000 distinct CDR3 sequences, over 45% of which show up once; under 35% is in the top ten. The source material was blood. These receptor sequences come from a woman in her sixties or seventies in good health.

The chain recombines TRBV6-6 with TRBJ2-4; TRBD1 matches at 9 bases. The tail of the sequence fits TRBJ2-7 better, so the J call may be wrong. The CDR3 is 15 amino acids. Germline V lookup: CDR1 MNHNY, CDR2 SVGAGI (reference sequence). The CDR3 reads CASSNRQGELYEQYF. CDR3 bases: TGTGCCAGCAGTAACCGACAGGGGGAATTGTACGAGCAGTACTTC.

V and J are TRBV4-1 and TRBJ2-1; 8 positions match TRBD2. The germline gives CDR1 MGHRA, CDR2 YSYEKL. With 0 bases clipped from V and 3 bases from J, the junction kept 4 bases outside the gene matches. CDR3 size: 16 residues. The CDR3 bases are TGCGCCAGCAGCCAAGATGTGGCGGGAGGCTACAATGAGCAGTTCTTC. It codes for CASSQDVAGGYNEQFF.

Note on this clonotype: An end of the junction differs from the germline gene, which may be a read error. The CDR3 nucleotides are TGTGCCAGCAGAGGAACCGGGACAGGATCCTACGAGCAGTGCTTC. It translates to CASRGTGTGSYEQCF. This chain joins TRBV6-2 or TRBV6-3 and TRBJ2-7; 8 bases are shared with TRBD1. CDR3 length equals 15 residues. Germline CDR1 is MNHEY and CDR2 is SVGEGT.

In regard to this clonotype: Because it lacks the conserved phenylalanine or tryptophan at the end, this CDR3 is likely a read error. The V gene is TRBV7-8, the J gene TRBJ2-5; maybe TRBD2 (6 bases). Germline CDR1 and CDR2: SGHVS and FQNEAQ. The CDR3 runs 15 residues. V was trimmed by 1 base and J by 0 bases, leaving 9 bases between them. The CDR3 DNA reads as TGTGCCAGCAGCTTAGGAGGGACTTACCAAGAGACCCAGTACTTA. Translation: CASSLGGTYQETQYL.

As for this clonotype: This may arise from a read error, as a much more abundant clone is one base away. This sequence joins TRBV4-2 and TRBJ1-2; 7 positions agree with TRBD1. The CDR3 spans 14 residues. The germline gives CDR1 LGHNA, CDR2 YNFKEQ. V lost 5 bases, J lost 1 base, and 4 bases stayed unmatched. The CDR3 sequence is CASSLGQINYGYTF. CDR3 DNA: TGTGCCAGCAGCTTGGGACAGATTAACTATGGCTACACCTTC.

The chain links TRBV6-5 to TRBJ2-5; 7 bases line up with TRBD2. The J call is in doubt because the DNA end fits TRBJ2-7 better. Germline V lookup: CDR1 MNHEY, CDR2 SVGAGI. The CDR3 is made up of 15 amino acids. The CDR3 reads CASSTPDGGLYEQYF. Here the CDR3 DNA reads TGTGCCAGCAGTACCCCGGACGGGGGGTTGTACGAGCAGTACTTC.

This clonotype turned up a few times. The rearrangement joins TRBV27 to TRBJ2-7; TRBD1 matches at 8 bases. V lost 2 bases, J lost 2 bases, and 8 bases stayed unmatched. Germline V gives CDR1 MNHEY, CDR2 SMNVEV (reference sequence). The CDR3 is 16 amino acids. The CDR3 DNA sequence: TGTGCCAGCAGTTTACTGGACAGGGCAGGGACCTACGAGCAGTACTTC. It yields the protein CASSLLDRAGTYEQYF.

The V gene is TRBV24-1, the J gene TRBJ2-2, with 7 bases aligning to TRBD1. With 3 bases clipped from V and 2 bases from J, the junction kept 5 bases outside the gene matches. There are 16 residues in the CDR3. Looked up from germline, CDR1 is KGHDR and CDR2 is SFDVKD. The DNA of the CDR3 is TGTGCCACCAGTGATCTCCGGACAGGAAACACCGGGGAGCTGTTTTTT. Amino acids: CATSDLRTGNTGELFF.